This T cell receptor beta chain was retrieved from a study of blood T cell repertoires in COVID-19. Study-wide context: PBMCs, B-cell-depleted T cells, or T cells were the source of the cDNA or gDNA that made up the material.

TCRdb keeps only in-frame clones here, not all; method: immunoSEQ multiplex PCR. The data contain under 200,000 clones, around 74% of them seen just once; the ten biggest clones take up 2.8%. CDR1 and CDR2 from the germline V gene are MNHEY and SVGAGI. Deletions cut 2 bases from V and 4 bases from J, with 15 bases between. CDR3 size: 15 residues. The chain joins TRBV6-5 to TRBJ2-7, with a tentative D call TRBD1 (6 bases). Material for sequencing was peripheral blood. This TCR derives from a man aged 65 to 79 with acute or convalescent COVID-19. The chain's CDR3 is CASSYEQGLGYEQYF. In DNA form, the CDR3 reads TGTGCCAGCAGTTACGAGCAGGGGTTGGGATACGAGCAGTACTTC.